This T cell receptor beta chain was captured by sequencing in a study of glioma-infiltrating T cells after dendritic cell vaccination (dated by TCRdb to the mid-2010s). Notes on the research overall: A cohort of approximately 15 glioblastoma patients from Phase I and II dendritic cell vaccination trials was included, of whom 9 were newly diagnosed and 6 had recurrent disease. Patients received autologous tumor lysate-pulsed dendritic cell vaccination between about 2002 and 2012. Tumor-infiltrating lymphocyte content was quantified and tumor and blood repertoires were compared in dendritic cell-vaccinated glioblastoma patients by deep sequencing of TCR beta CDR3 regions. To make the vaccine, monocyte-derived dendritic cells were cultured for under eight days with IL-4 and GM-CSF and then pulsed overnight with autologous tumor lysate. Each patient was given three intradermal dendritic cell vaccine injections, spaced two weeks apart, in the arm below the axilla. Survival after dendritic cell vaccination was correlated with TCR sequencing metrics, such as TIL content and the overlap between tumor and blood repertoires.

Concerning this clone: Its cognate antigen has yet to be identified. No base quality values were provided; no much bigger clone lies one nucleotide off.

The research as a whole found: After dendritic cell vaccination, a higher estimated pretreatment TIL content predicted longer time to progression and longer overall survival. The three-group TCR overlap response model was characterized as speculative, and prospective validation of the model was stated to be required. The cohort was small and heterogeneous, only a few patients had full blood and tumor sets, and even fewer had initial-recurrent tumor pairs. No direct relationship between TCR clonality and survival was found, suggesting that a diverse polyclonal response may matter.

Patients were selected on the basis of adequate residual fresh-frozen tumor tissue and more than two years of available survival data. Although molecular status otherwise differed among the glioblastoma patients, no patient had an isocitrate dehydrogenase mutation. PBMC were collected before vaccination, two weeks after the third vaccination, and at tumor progression when it occurred. The Qiagen DNeasy Blood extraction Kit was used for extraction of genomic DNA. TCRB CDR3 regions were amplified from around 2.1 ug genomic DNA, or all available DNA if less, using the immunoSEQ assay. Multiplex PCR used 60 forward primers for TCR V beta segments and 13 reverse primers for J beta segments. Synthetic control templates were spiked into each sample at limiting dilution to estimate reads per starting template. The Illumina HiSeq System generated 87 bp sequencing reads. As for the authors' bioinformatics: PCR and sequencing errors were removed by merging closely related sequences with a nearest neighbor algorithm. TCR overlap was measured as the percentage of unique tumor TCR beta sequences also present in the same patient's peripheral blood. The table was pulled from immuneACCESS by TCRdb, which kept in-frame rearrangements only. Such tables lose some clones; where checked, under half of the loss comes from unresolved V genes, and the rest has no known cause. V and J calls and clone size come straight from that table; D and trimming were deduced from the DNA. The sample table shows tens of thousands of clones, and almost 85% are seen once. The ten largest clonotypes hold approximately 2.3% of the sample.

The CDR3 goes from the cysteine to the phenylalanine over 15 residues. Of all the DNA, just the CDR3 is kept, 45 bases in frame from base 1. The V and J ends are trimmed by 2 bases and 4 bases, leaving 11 bases between them. The germline V gene (reference sequence) specifies LNHNV as CDR1 and YYDKDF as CDR2. The chain employs TRBV15 and TRBJ2-2, with a tentative D gene TRBD2 over 6 matching bases. This specimen was blood, taken before dendritic cell vaccination. This receptor was taken from a human donor with glioblastoma. The sequenced DNA: TGTGCCACCAGCAGAACCCGGGGGTCCACCGGGGAGCTGTTTTTT. Protein translation: CATSRTRGSTGELFF.